This passage covers 32 T cell receptor beta chains from one sample sequenced in a study of T cell therapy after organ transplantation. TCRdb keeps only in-frame clones here, not all; method: immunoSEQ multiplex PCR. The data contain around 50,000 clones, less than 95% of them singletons. What these receptors recognize is not known. The sequencing used CD8+ T cells from blood, collected before autologous CMV-specific T cell therapy. These receptors all come from a human patient who had received a solid organ transplant and had CMV disease.

The chain employs TRBV7-8 and TRBJ2-5, with D uncertain. From germline, CDR1 is SGHVS and CDR2 FQNEAQ. V was pared by 5 bases and J by 7 bases, with 11 bases between. The CDR3 length is 12 residues. In DNA, the CDR3 is TGTGCCAGCAGCACACTGGTTGTGACCCAGTACTTC. Amino acids: CASSTLVVTQYF.

The V gene is TRBV6-1, the J gene TRBJ2-3; D is uncertain. In germline, CDR1 is MNHNS, CDR2 SASEGT. This CDR3 comprises 16 residues. Trimming stripped 2 bases from V and 4 bases from J, with 16 bases between. CDR3: CASSEIRGGEADTQYF. The CDR3 DNA sequence: TGTGCCAGCAGTGAAATCCGCGGTGGAGAGGCAGATACGCAGTATTTT.

The chain has TRBV13 and TRBJ2-1; D possibly uses TRBD1 or TRBD2 (5 bases each). The ends were cut back, 0 bases at V and 7 bases at J, with 10 bases in the middle. CDR3 length: 14 residues. The germline V gene has CDR1 PRHDT and CDR2 FYEKMQ (reference sequence). CDR3 bases: TGTGCCAGCAGCTTAGGCGCCGGGACGAATGAGCAGTTCTTC. Protein product: CASSLGAGTNEQFF.

The chain uses TRBV20-1 and TRBJ2-2; D unclear. The V and J ends lost 4 bases and 6 bases respectively, with 6 bases between them. CDR1 and CDR2 from the germline V gene are DFQATT and SNEGSKA (reference sequence). The CDR3 covers 11 residues. The CDR3 region is CSATSAGELFF. The CDR3, as DNA: TGCAGTGCTACCAGCGCCGGGGAGCTGTTTTTT.

On this clone: Other nucleotide sequences from this sample produce the same CDR3. The chain recombines TRBV30 with TRBJ1-4; D uncertain. The CDR3 is 15 amino acids. Trimming left V 0 bases short and J 0 bases short, with 8 bases between. Germline V gives CDR1 GTSNPN, CDR2 SVGIG (reference sequence). CDR3 sequence: CAWSVLRTTNEKLFF. The CDR3 DNA sequence: TGTGCCTGGAGTGTTCTCAGGACAACTAATGAAAAACTGTTTTTT.

V gene TRBV6-5 combines with J gene TRBJ2-1; D may be TRBD1 (5 bases). V lost 0 bases and J lost 3, with 9 bases in between. The CDR3 is 15 residues long. The V gene's germline CDR1 is MNHEY and CDR2 SVGAGI. CDR3 residues: CASSYSAGYYNEQFF. As DNA, the CDR3 is TGTGCCAGCAGTTACTCGGCAGGGTACTACAATGAGCAGTTCTTC.

The V gene is TRBV9, the J gene TRBJ2-7; possibly TRBD2 for D (6 bases). The germline V gene has CDR1 SGDLS and CDR2 YYNGEE. The CDR3 runs 14 residues. The V and J ends lost 0 bases and 2 bases respectively, with 9 bases between them. The CDR3 loop is CASSVGGGTYEQYF. CDR3 DNA: TGTGCCAGCAGCGTAGGTGGGGGGACCTACGAGCAGTACTTC.

This clone came up once. The J gene is TRBJ2-2, the V gene TRBV27; D may correspond to TRBD1 or TRBD2 (7 bases each). This CDR3 is built from 14 residues. Trimming left V 6 bases short and J 4 bases short, with 12 bases between. Per the germline V gene, CDR1 is MNHEY and CDR2 is SMNVEV (reference sequence). CDR3 in amino acids: CASRVRGGTGELFF. CDR3 nucleotides: TGTGCCAGCAGGGTCAGGGGGGGCACCGGGGAGCTGTTTTTT.

This clone was seen a handful of times. The rearrangement joins TRBV30 to TRBJ1-1; no clear D gene. Deletions cut 0 bases from V and 8 bases from J, with 13 bases between. This CDR3 region has 13 residues. CDR1 GTSNPN and CDR2 SVGIG come from the germline V gene (reference sequence). CDR3 in DNA: TGTGCCTGGAGTGTATCGGGGAAAGAGGAAGCTTTCTTT. Translated, it gives CAWSVSGKEEAFF. The variable domain in full, completed from reference TRBV30 and TRBJ1-1, reads SQTIHQWPATLVQPVGSPLSLECTVEGTSNPNLYWYRQAAGRGLQLLFYSVGIGQISSEVPQNLSASRPQDRQFILSSKKLLLSDSGFYLCAWSVSGKEEAFFGQGTRLTVV.

The rearrangement uses TRBV29-1 and TRBJ2-1; no clear D. CDR3 length equals 11 residues. The V end was cut by 0 bases, the J end by 5 bases, with 2 bases between. CDR1 is SQVTM, CDR2 ANQGSEA, per germline. CDR3 in amino acids: CSVEENNEQFF. CDR3 DNA: TGCAGCGTTGAAGAGAACAATGAGCAGTTCTTC.

The V and J genes are TRBV4-3 and TRBJ2-2; D unclear. The CDR3 extends over 15 amino acids. The V end lost 1 base, the J end lost 4 bases, and 10 bases lay between the germline ends. Per the germline V gene, CDR1 is LGHNA and CDR2 is YSLEER. The CDR3 coding sequence is TGCGCCAGCAGCCAAGGATGGGTCACCACCGGGGAGCTGTTTTTT. Amino acids: CASSQGWVTTGELFF.

The chain employs TRBV4-3 and TRBJ2-1, with D possibly called TRBD1 or TRBD2 (5 bases each). This CDR3 is 16 amino acids long. Trimming shortened V by 0 bases and J by 0 bases, and 9 bases separated the two germline ends. Germline V gene data show CDR1 as LGHNA and CDR2 as YSLEER. The CDR3 loop is CASSQDRDVSYNEQFF. The CDR3 coding sequence is TGCGCCAGCAGCCAAGATCGGGACGTCTCCTACAATGAGCAGTTCTTC.

The chain is built from TRBV6-6 and TRBJ1-2; TRBD1 aligns across 7 bases. The CDR3 has 16 residues. Germline loops: CDR1 MNHNY, CDR2 SVGAGI (reference sequence). V lost 2 bases and J lost 8; bases outside the gene matches: 14. CDR3: CASSYVGGEEEGGYTF. The CDR3 DNA is TGTGCCAGCAGTTACGTAGGGGGCGAGGAGGAGGGCGGCTACACCTTC.

This chain joins TRBV7-9 and TRBJ2-7; D is perhaps TRBD1 (6 bases). Trimming stripped 1 base from V and 5 bases from J, with 9 bases between. Germline assignment: CDR1 SEHNR and CDR2 FQNEAQ (reference sequence). This CDR3 has 13 residues. The CDR3 DNA reads TGTGCCAGCAGCTTAGGGACAGTAAACGAGCAGTACTTC. Translation: CASSLGTVNEQYF.

The V and J genes are TRBV12-5 and TRBJ1-1; no clear D gene. Germline CDR1 and CDR2: LGHNT and FRNRAP. The CDR3 runs to 14 residues. Trimming cost V 7 bases and J 7 bases, with 19 bases left between them. The CDR3 coding sequence is TGTGCTAGTGCTCTGGGCAATCCTAACGATGAAGCTTTCTTT. Protein sequence: CASALGNPNDEAFF.

The chain couples TRBV13 to TRBJ1-2; D remains ambiguous. This CDR3 is 15 amino acids long. V was shortened by 1 base and J by 0 bases, with 9 bases between the two germline ends. In germline, CDR1 is PRHDT, CDR2 FYEKMQ (reference sequence). The CDR3 DNA follows: TGTGCCAGCAGCTTAGAGGAGCCTTCTAACTATGGCTACACCTTC. The encoded protein is CASSLEEPSNYGYTF.

This sequence joins TRBV11-3 and TRBJ1-1; D remains unclear. This CDR3 has 13 amino acids. The germline gives CDR1 SGHNT, CDR2 YENEEA. The V gene lost 5 bases and the J gene lost 3 bases, with 10 bases spanning the gap. CDR3 residues: CASSLTQYTEAFF. The CDR3 region has the DNA TGTGCCAGCAGCCTAACCCAGTACACTGAAGCTTTCTTT. Full variable domain (remainder filled in from reference TRBV11-3 and TRBJ1-1): EAGVVQSPRYKIIEKKQPVAFWCNPISGHNTLYWYLQNLGQGPELLIRYENEEAVDDSQLPKDRFSAERLKGVDSTLKIQPAELGDSAVYLCASSLTQYTEAFFGQGTRLTVV.

This clone was seen a single time. The rearrangement links TRBV6-5 to TRBJ1-1; unclear D gene. The CDR3 spans 13 residues. Germline V gene data show CDR1 as MNHEY and CDR2 as SVGAGI. V was clipped by 2 bases and J by 1 base, with 5 bases between them. The CDR3 coding sequence is TGTGCCAGCAGTTACACGGAGAACACTGAAGCTTTCTTT. This gives the protein CASSYTENTEAFF.

The V gene is TRBV6-6, the J gene TRBJ2-3; D possibly uses TRBD1 or TRBD2 (5 bases each). Germline assignment: CDR1 MNHNY and CDR2 SVGAGI (reference sequence). This CDR3 has 15 residues. V was pared by 7 bases and J by 3 bases, with 17 bases between. The CDR3 DNA reads as TGTGCCAGCACATTTCTAGCTGGGGCAACAGATACGCAGTATTTT. Encoded protein: CASTFLAGATDTQYF.

The chain links TRBV9 to TRBJ1-6, with TRBD1 identical over 9 bases. CDR3 size: 16 residues. V shed 3 bases, J shed 2 bases, and the junction held 3 bases outside the gene matches. The V gene's germline CDR1 is SGDLS and CDR2 YYNGEE. The CDR3 sequence is CASSGTGVTYNSPLHF. CDR3 nucleotides: TGTGCCAGCAGCGGGACAGGGGTGACCTATAATTCACCCCTCCACTTT.

The rearrangement links TRBV7-6 to TRBJ2-1; D not resolved. Between the trimmed V and J ends, which lost 1 base and 6 bases, there was a span of 25 bases. The CDR3 loop spans 19 amino acids. Per germline, CDR1 SGHVS and CDR2 FNYEAQ. Written as DNA, the CDR3 is TGTGCCAGCAGCTTAGTGTTTCGGATTGACCACCAGACCATCAATGAGCAGTTCTTC. The encoded protein is CASSLVFRIDHQTINEQFF. Filled out from reference TRBV7-6 and TRBJ2-1, the complete variable domain reads GAGVSQSPRYKVTKRGQDVALRCDPISGHVSLYWYRQALGQGPEFLTYFNYEAQQDKSGLPNDRFSAERPEGSISTLTIQRTEQRDSAMYRCASSLVFRIDHQTINEQFFGPGTRLTVL.

This rearrangement joins TRBV1 to TRBJ1-4; the listed D gene, TRBD1, was not tested against the DNA. TRBV1 has pseudogene status. This CDR3 has 16 residues. The CDR3 region has the DNA TGCACCAGCAGCCAAGAGAGAGGACAGGGGAATGAAAAACTGTTTTTT. Residues: CTSSQERGQGNEKLFF.

The chain has TRBV7-2 and TRBJ2-5; no firm D call. The V end lost 2 bases, the J end lost 4 bases, and 11 bases lay between the germline ends. The CDR3 has 14 amino acids. Germline V gene sequence: CDR1 SGHTA, CDR2 FQGNSA. The CDR3 nucleotides are TGTGCCAGCAGCTTAAGGGCCCTAAGAGAGACCCAGTACTTC. It is translated as CASSLRALRETQYF.

The J gene is TRBJ2-7, the V gene TRBV30; 7 positions agree with TRBD1. There are 11 residues in the CDR3. Germline CDR1 is GTSNPN and CDR2 is SVGIG (reference sequence). The trim removed 5 bases at V and 5 bases at J, leaving 3 bases unmatched. CDR3 nucleotide sequence: TGTGCCTGGTTTAGGGGGCACGAGCAGTACTTC. Protein: CAWFRGHEQYF.

The chain recombines TRBV7-9 with TRBJ1-2; 7 positions agree with TRBD1. The germline V gene encodes CDR1 SEHNR and CDR2 FQNEAQ (reference sequence). Trimming took 0 bases from V and 4 from J; bases not matched to a gene: 5. The CDR3 spans 15 residues. CDR3: CASSLAPTGTYGYTF. CDR3 nucleotide sequence: TGTGCCAGCAGCTTAGCGCCGACAGGGACCTATGGCTACACCTTC.

The chain carries TRBV7-9 and TRBJ1-2; D is undetermined. V gave up 5 bases and J gave up 7 bases, with 14 bases separating them. This CDR3 region has 13 residues. CDR1 and CDR2 (germline): SEHNR, FQNEAQ (reference sequence). The CDR3 coding sequence is TGTGCCAGCAGCACGACCGCCGTCCGTGGCTACACCTTC. It specifies CASSTTAVRGYTF.

The rearrangement joins TRBV4-2 to TRBJ1-2, with 8 bases fitting TRBD1. The V gene's germline CDR1 is LGHNA and CDR2 YNFKEQ. After removal of 3 bases from V and 4 bases from J, the junction contained 7 bases not matched to a gene. The CDR3 contains 15 residues. This CDR3 is CASSQSTGVIYGYTF. For the CDR3, the DNA is TGTGCCAGCAGCCAGTCGACAGGGGTGATCTATGGCTACACCTTC.

The rearrangement joins TRBV5-8 to TRBJ1-1; D uncertain. V was trimmed by 4 bases and J by 12 bases, leaving 16 bases between them. This CDR3 is built from 12 residues. CDR1 and CDR2 (germline): SGHTS, YDEGEE. As DNA, the CDR3 is TGTGCCAGCAGCGTGGGATCTTCTACGTCTTTCTTT. Residues: CASSVGSSTSFF.

The J gene is TRBJ1-3, the V gene TRBV5-1, with 11 positions matching TRBD1. V was clipped by 3 bases and J by 0 bases; unmatched bases: 5. Per germline, CDR1 SGHRS and CDR2 YFSETQ. The length of the CDR3 is 17 residues. CDR3: CASSSVGTGGSGNTIYF. CDR3 nucleotide sequence: TGCGCCAGCAGCTCAGTAGGGACAGGGGGCTCTGGAAACACCATATATTTT.

The chain employs TRBV27 and TRBJ1-1; maybe TRBD1 (5 bases). V was cut by 5 bases and J by 0 bases, with 13 bases left in between. Per germline, CDR1 MNHEY and CDR2 SMNVEV (reference sequence). This CDR3 spans 15 amino acids. The CDR3 here is CASSTLGEVNTEAFF. CDR3 bases: TGTGCCAGCAGTACCCTAGGGGAGGTGAACACTGAAGCTTTCTTT.

The chain employs TRBV6-5 and TRBJ1-4; TRBD1 agrees at 8 bases. The CDR3 contains 15 residues. V dropped 6 bases and J dropped 4; count of bases not matched to a gene: 7. Germline CDR1 is MNHEY and CDR2 is SVGAGI. The chain's CDR3 is CASRPGGAVNEKLFF. CDR3 bases: TGTGCCAGCAGGCCAGGGGGCGCGGTTAATGAAAAACTGTTTTTT.

This chain's CDR3 is CASGDSTYEQYF. In DNA form, the CDR3 reads TGCGCCAGCGGGGACAGTACCTACGAGCAGTACTTC. This chain connects TRBV10-2 to TRBJ2-7, with 7 positions matching TRBD1. The CDR3 is made up of 12 amino acids. CDR1 and CDR2 from the germline V gene are WSHSY and SAAADI. V lost 8 bases and J lost 2; bases outside the gene matches: 3.